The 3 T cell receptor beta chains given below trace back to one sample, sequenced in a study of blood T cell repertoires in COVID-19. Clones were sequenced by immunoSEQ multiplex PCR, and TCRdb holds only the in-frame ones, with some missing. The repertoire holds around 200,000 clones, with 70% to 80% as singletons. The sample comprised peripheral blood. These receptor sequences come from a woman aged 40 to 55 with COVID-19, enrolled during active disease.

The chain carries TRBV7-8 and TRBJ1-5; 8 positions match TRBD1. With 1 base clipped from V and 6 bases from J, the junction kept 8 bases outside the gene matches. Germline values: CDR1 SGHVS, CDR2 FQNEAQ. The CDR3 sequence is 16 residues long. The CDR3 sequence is CASSLGGQGTSQPQHF. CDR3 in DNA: TGTGCCAGCAGCTTAGGAGGACAGGGTACGAGTCAGCCCCAGCATTTT. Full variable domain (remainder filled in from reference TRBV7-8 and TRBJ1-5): GAGVSQSPRYKVAKRGQDVALRCDPISGHVSLFWYQQALGQGPEFLTYFQNEAQLDKSGLPSDRFFAERPEGSVSTLKIQRTQQEDSAVYLCASSLGGQGTSQPQHFGDGTRLSIL.

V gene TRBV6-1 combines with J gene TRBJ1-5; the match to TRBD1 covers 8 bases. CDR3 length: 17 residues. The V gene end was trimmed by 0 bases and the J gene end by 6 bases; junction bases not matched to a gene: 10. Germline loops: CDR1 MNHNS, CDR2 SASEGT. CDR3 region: CASSEALRAGGFQPQHF. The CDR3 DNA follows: TGTGCCAGCAGTGAAGCGCTTCGGGCAGGGGGCTTTCAGCCCCAGCATTTT.

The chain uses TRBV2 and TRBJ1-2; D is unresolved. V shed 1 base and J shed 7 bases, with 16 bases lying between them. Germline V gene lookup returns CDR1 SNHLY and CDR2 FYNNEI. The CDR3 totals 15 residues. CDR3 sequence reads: CASSEGLSVIGGYTF. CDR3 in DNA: TGTGCCAGCAGTGAAGGTTTGAGTGTTATCGGTGGCTACACCTTC.